Listed here are 30 T cell receptor beta chains from one sample, sequenced in a study of CDR3 diversity in severe acne (dated by TCRdb to the late 2010s). Library method: PCR. The sequencing machine was an Illumina HiSeq 2000. Through fastp at Q25 and MiXCR, TCRdb rebuilt clones from the public reads, retaining in-frame beta chains. One record per CDR3 amino acid sequence lists the most common genes and DNA. A total of tens of thousands of distinct CDR3 sequences appear in this sample, around 50% of them only once. Of the sample, 13% to 15% falls within the top ten clones. Material for sequencing was blood. The receptors here all came from a male donor in good health, without acne.

This chain joins TRBV5-1 and TRBJ1-2; TRBD1 might be the D (5 bases). The V gene's germline CDR1 is SGHRS and CDR2 YFSETQ. CDR3 length: 15 amino acids. Trimming removed 6 bases at V and 2 bases at J, with 17 bases between. The CDR3: CASKFSDRPNYGYTF. CDR3 DNA: TGCGCCAGCAAGTTCTCAGACAGACCCAACTATGGCTACACCTTC.

This clonotype has ten or more counts. J is TRBJ2-1 and V is TRBV19; 8 bases are shared with TRBD2. Losses at the gene ends were 1 base for V and 7 bases for J; bases not matched to a gene: 3. Germline V gene data show CDR1 as LNHDA and CDR2 as SQIVND (reference sequence). The CDR3 covers 14 residues. The DNA of the CDR3 is TGTGCCAGTAGTATAGCGGGAGGGAATAATGAGCAGTTCTTC. This translates into CASSIAGGNNEQFF.

This clonotype is labeled medium-sized (0.01 to 0.1%). The chain recombines TRBV24-1 with TRBJ1-5, with 10 nucleotides matching TRBD1. J lost 3 bases, V lost 7 bases, and 5 bases had no gene match. The germline CDR1 and CDR2 sequences are KGHDR and SFDVKD. The CDR3 is made up of 15 amino acids. The CDR3 DNA reads as TGTGCCACCAGACCCGGGACAGGGGCCAATCAGCCCCAGCATTTT. Residues: CATRPGTGANQPQHF.

J is TRBJ1-2 and V is TRBV7-2, with unresolved D. The CDR3 runs 14 residues. CDR1 is SGHTA, CDR2 FQGNSA, per germline. Deletions cut 4 bases from V and 5 bases from J, with 14 bases between. The CDR3 DNA is TGTGCCAGCAGCTCGGACCGATCCTCGTATGGCTACACCTTC. Protein sequence: CASSSDRSSYGYTF. Combining the CDR3 with reference TRBV7-2 and TRBJ1-2 gives the whole variable domain GAGVSQSPSNKVTEKGKDVELRCDPISGHTALYWYRQSLGQGLEFLIYFQGNSAPDKSGLPSDRFSAERTGGSVSTLTIQRTQQEDSAVYLCASSSDRSSYGYTFGSGTRLTVV.

J is TRBJ2-2 and V is TRBV7-9, with D unresolved. V dropped 2 bases and J dropped 9 bases, with 7 bases sitting between them. This CDR3 contains 12 residues. Germline lookup yields CDR1 SEHNR and CDR2 FQNEAQ (reference sequence). This chain's CDR3 is CASSLSPWELFF. The CDR3 region has the DNA TGTGCCAGCAGCTTAAGCCCCTGGGAGCTGTTTTTT.

This clonotype was found many times. The chain couples TRBV27 to TRBJ1-5; no clear D. The CDR3 length is 13 residues. Trimming took 5 bases from V and 3 from J, leaving 8 bases between them. Germline values: CDR1 MNHEY, CDR2 SMNVEV (reference sequence). The CDR3 DNA follows: TGTGCCAGCAGTGGAAAGAACAATCAGCCCCAGCATTTT. Its translation is CASSGKNNQPQHF.

The chain recombines TRBV9 with TRBJ1-3; D unclear. In germline, CDR1 is SGDLS, CDR2 YYNGEE. V was trimmed by 4 bases and J by 6 bases, leaving 17 bases between them. There are 15 residues in the CDR3. The DNA of the CDR3 is TGTGCCAGCAGCTTCGGACCCTCTCCGCCAAACACCATATATTTT. Translation: CASSFGPSPPNTIYF.

Comment on this clonotype: Sequence at one end of the junction differs from germline and may be a read error. This chain uses TRBV9 with TRBJ1-1; the match to TRBD1 covers 8 bases. Per germline, CDR1 SGDLS and CDR2 YYNGEE. CDR3 length equals 16 residues. The DNA for the CDR3 is TGTGCCAGCAGCACCCCGACAGGGGACTTTAACAATGAAGCTTTCTTT. It yields the protein CASSTPTGDFNNEAFF.

Details on this clonotype: A clone one base away is much larger, so this may be a read error. This chain joins TRBV19 and TRBJ1-1; D is possibly TRBD1 (5 bases). This CDR3 is built from 14 residues. Germline CDR1 LNHDA, CDR2 SQIVND (reference sequence). The DNA of the CDR3 is TGTGCCGGTAGTATTTCCGGGGGAAGCACTGAAGCTTTCTTT. It is translated as CAGSISGGSTEAFF.

In regard to this clonotype: Just one base apart from a much larger clone, this may be a read error. J is TRBJ1-1 and V is TRBV25-1; D call uncertain. This CDR3 region has 12 residues. CDR1 and CDR2 from the germline V gene are MGHDK and SYGVNS. The CDR3 sequence is CASSPENTEALF. DNA for the CDR3: TGTGCCAGCAGCCCCGAGAACACTGAAGCTCTCTTT.

For this clonotype: A much larger clonotype is one base distant, so this may be a read error. The chain has TRBV6-6 and TRBJ1-3; D gene ambiguous. The germline V gene encodes CDR1 MNHNY and CDR2 SVGAGI (reference sequence). The V end lost 5 bases, the J end lost 6 bases, and 20 bases lay between the germline ends. The CDR3 runs 16 residues. CDR3 DNA sequence: TGTGCCAGCAGTCTCGCTAGCACGATCCCAGAAAACACCATATATTTT. Translating gives CASSLASTIPENTIYF.

This clonotype appeared a single time. The chain uses TRBV11-2 and TRBJ1-1; D remains unclear. The CDR3 spans 9 residues. The V gene's germline CDR1 is SGHAT and CDR2 FQNNGV. The V gene lost 6 bases and the J gene lost 10 bases, with 6 bases spanning the gap. Here the CDR3 DNA reads TGTGCCAGCAGTGGGAGAGCTTTCTTT. Its protein is CASSGRAFF.

A note on this clonotype: The junction and the germline gene differ at one end; a read error may be behind it. The chain's CDR3 is CASSARQGRISPLHF. CDR3 sequence (DNA): TGTGCCAGCAGTGCCCGACAGGGACGAATTTCACCCCTCCACTTT. This sequence joins TRBV10-3 and TRBJ1-6; 7 bases align to TRBD1. Germline CDR1 and CDR2: ENHRY and SYGVKD. CDR3 length: 15 residues.

This clonotype was seen more than once but under ten times. This may be a read error: a much more frequent sequence differs by one nucleotide. The chain combines TRBV5-1 with TRBJ1-3; the D is unclear. Germline-derived CDR1 and CDR2 are SGHRS and YFSETQ. The CDR3 totals 15 residues. The CDR3 nucleotides are TGCGCCAGCAGCTCCTCCTCGGTCTCTGGAAACGCCATATATTTT. Translation: CASSSSSVSGNAIYF. The entire variable domain, with the rest obtained from reference TRBV5-1 and TRBJ1-3, is as follows: KAGVTQTPRYLIKTRGQQVTLSCSPISGHRSVSWYQQTPGQGLQFLFEYFSETQRNKGNFPGRFSGRQFSNSRSEMNVSTLELGDSALYLCASSSSSVSGNAIYFGEGSWLTVV.

The J gene is TRBJ2-7, the V gene TRBV2; the match to TRBD2 covers 14 bases. CDR1 is SNHLY, CDR2 FYNNEI, per germline. This CDR3 region has 15 residues. Germline trimming cut 7 bases from V and 7 bases from J; bases unmatched to any gene: 9. CDR3 loop: CASNAGLAGAGEQYF. The CDR3 DNA follows: TGTGCCAGCAACGCGGGACTAGCGGGAGCTGGGGAGCAGTACTTC.

The J gene is TRBJ2-7, the V gene TRBV4-1; the D gene is possibly TRBD1 (6 bases). V was cut by 1 base and J by 0 bases, with 10 bases left in between. The CDR3 loop spans 15 amino acids. Germline V gene data show CDR1 as MGHRA and CDR2 as YSYEKL. The CDR3 loop reads CASSQVGQRSYEQYF. The CDR3 DNA reads as TGCGCCAGCAGCCAAGTCGGACAGCGCTCCTACGAGCAGTACTTC.

The V gene is TRBV24-1, the J gene TRBJ2-7; D is possibly TRBD1 (6 bases). Germline lookup yields CDR1 KGHDR and CDR2 SFDVKD. V gave up 11 bases and J gave up 0 bases, with 31 bases separating them. CDR3 length equals 19 residues. In DNA, the CDR3 is TGTGCCAGCAGCCTGCAAGGGGGAAGCGGAACTGATGTCTCCTACGAGCAGTACTTC. Translated: CASSLQGGSGTDVSYEQYF.

The sample holds many counts of this clonotype. The chain is built from TRBV30 and TRBJ2-5, with 11 nucleotides matching TRBD2. Germline CDR1 reads GTSNPN; CDR2 reads SVGIG (reference sequence). V shed 1 base and J 7 bases; nucleotides not matched to a gene: 14. This CDR3 is built from 17 residues. The CDR3 DNA sequence: TGTGCCTGGAGTGAAGTAGCGGGAGGGCCCAAAGTGGGGACCCAGTACTTC. It translates to CAWSEVAGGPKVGTQYF.

The chain uses TRBV20-1 and TRBJ2-2; 12 nucleotides line up with TRBD2. The V gene's germline CDR1 is DFQATT and CDR2 SNEGSKA (reference sequence). V gave up 4 bases and J gave up 7 bases; unmatched junction bases: 10. The CDR3 sequence is 16 residues long. The CDR3 DNA sequence: TGCAGTGCTAATCGACTAGCGGGAGTGGATGTCGGGGAGCTGTTTTTT. Its translation: CSANRLAGVDVGELFF.

This clonotype was recorded many times. CDR3 sequence: CASSSSRDGLNEQFF. DNA of the CDR3: TGTGCCAGCAGCTCAAGCCGGGACGGACTCAATGAGCAGTTCTTC. V and J are TRBV11-3 and TRBJ2-1; D tentatively fits TRBD1 or TRBD2 (5 bases each). The CDR3 has 15 residues. Per the germline V gene, CDR1 is SGHNT and CDR2 is YENEEA. Between the trimmed V and J ends, which lost 4 bases and 6 bases, there was a span of 16 bases.

About this clonotype: The junction and the germline gene differ at one end; a read error may be behind it. In nucleotides, the CDR3 is TGTGCCAGCAGTTACATCGGACAGGAGAACACTGAAGCTTTCTTT. Amino acid sequence: CASSYIGQENTEAFF. This chain joins TRBV10-3 and TRBJ1-1; 7 positions agree with TRBD1. This CDR3 has 15 residues. The germline CDR1 and CDR2 sequences are ENHRY and SYGVKD.

The chain has TRBV11-2 and TRBJ2-6; unclear D gene. Germline loops: CDR1 SGHAT, CDR2 FQNNGV. This CDR3 is 15 amino acids long. The V end lost 5 bases, the J end lost 0 bases, and 8 bases lay between the germline ends. For the CDR3, the DNA is TGTGCCAGCAGCCGATTGAACTCTGGGGCCAACGTCCTGACTTTC. It yields the protein CASSRLNSGANVLTF.

This chain joins TRBV2 and TRBJ1-2; D gene ambiguous. This CDR3 has 15 residues. Per germline, CDR1 SNHLY and CDR2 FYNNEI. Trimming took off 6 bases at V and 8 bases at J, with 22 bases between the two ends. The DNA for the CDR3 is TGTGCCAGCAGGAGGTCTGGGGAAGGGATGGACGGCTACACCTTC. Amino acids: CASRRSGEGMDGYTF.

This clonotype was observed a handful of times. CDR3 in DNA: TGTGCCAGCAACTACAGGGGGTCGGTAGGTGAAGCTTTCTTT. Protein: CASNYRGSVGEAFF. The gene calls are TRBV6-1 and TRBJ1-1; 8 bases match TRBD1. V lost 7 bases to trimming and J lost 7 bases; unmatched junction nucleotides: 11. Germline CDR1 and CDR2: MNHNS and SASEGT. The CDR3 is 14 amino acids.

This sequence joins TRBV19 and TRBJ1-5, with unresolved D. Germline lookup yields CDR1 LNHDA and CDR2 SQIVND (reference sequence). Trimming cost V 2 bases and J 2 bases, with 16 bases left between them. There are 17 residues in the CDR3. The CDR3 sequence is CASSISSGLGGNQPQHF. The CDR3 nucleotides are TGTGCCAGTAGTATAAGTTCTGGGCTGGGAGGCAATCAGCCCCAGCATTTT.

CDR3 amino acids: CSARDPGYGYTF. DNA for the CDR3: TGCAGTGCTAGGGATCCAGGATATGGCTACACCTTC. The chain combines TRBV20-1 with TRBJ1-2; D unclear. This CDR3 is built from 12 residues. V dropped 3 bases and J dropped 5 bases, with 10 bases sitting between them. Germline lookup yields CDR1 DFQATT and CDR2 SNEGSKA (reference sequence).

CDR3 sequence: CASSLTRLDTQYF. In nucleotides, the CDR3 is TGTGCCAGCAGCTTAACTAGGCTAGATACGCAGTATTTT. The chain combines TRBV7-2 with TRBJ2-3; maybe TRBD2 (5 bases). V lost 2 bases to trimming and J lost 5 bases, with 8 bases between them. The germline CDR1 and CDR2 sequences are SGHTA and FQGNSA. CDR3 length equals 13 residues.

This clonotype has ten or more counts. The chain recombines TRBV5-6 with TRBJ2-1, with D tentatively TRBD2 (7 bases). Germline CDR1 and CDR2: SGHDT and YYEEEE. The CDR3 contains 14 residues. Trimming took 1 base from V and 10 from J, leaving 15 bases between them. CDR3 amino acids: CASSLILGGAEQFF. CDR3 in DNA: TGTGCCAGCAGCTTGATACTAGGGGGGGCGGAGCAGTTCTTC.

This clonotype has more than one count but fewer than ten. The J gene is TRBJ1-5, the V gene TRBV2; D is uncertain. Germline V gene data show CDR1 as SNHLY and CDR2 as FYNNEI. The CDR3 runs to 12 residues. V lost 7 bases to trimming and J lost 6 bases, with 10 bases between them. This chain's CDR3 is CASTPGSQPQHF. The CDR3 DNA is TGTGCCAGCACCCCGGGCAGTCAGCCCCAGCATTTT.

Ten or more counts support this clonotype. V gene TRBV10-3 combines with J gene TRBJ1-5, with a weak D call TRBD1 (6 bases). This CDR3 spans 14 amino acids. V dropped 3 bases and J dropped 5 bases, with 11 bases sitting between them. In germline, CDR1 is ENHRY, CDR2 SYGVKD. The CDR3 protein is CAISEQGKDQPQHF. The CDR3 DNA follows: TGTGCCATCAGTGAACAGGGAAAGGATCAGCCCCAGCATTTT.